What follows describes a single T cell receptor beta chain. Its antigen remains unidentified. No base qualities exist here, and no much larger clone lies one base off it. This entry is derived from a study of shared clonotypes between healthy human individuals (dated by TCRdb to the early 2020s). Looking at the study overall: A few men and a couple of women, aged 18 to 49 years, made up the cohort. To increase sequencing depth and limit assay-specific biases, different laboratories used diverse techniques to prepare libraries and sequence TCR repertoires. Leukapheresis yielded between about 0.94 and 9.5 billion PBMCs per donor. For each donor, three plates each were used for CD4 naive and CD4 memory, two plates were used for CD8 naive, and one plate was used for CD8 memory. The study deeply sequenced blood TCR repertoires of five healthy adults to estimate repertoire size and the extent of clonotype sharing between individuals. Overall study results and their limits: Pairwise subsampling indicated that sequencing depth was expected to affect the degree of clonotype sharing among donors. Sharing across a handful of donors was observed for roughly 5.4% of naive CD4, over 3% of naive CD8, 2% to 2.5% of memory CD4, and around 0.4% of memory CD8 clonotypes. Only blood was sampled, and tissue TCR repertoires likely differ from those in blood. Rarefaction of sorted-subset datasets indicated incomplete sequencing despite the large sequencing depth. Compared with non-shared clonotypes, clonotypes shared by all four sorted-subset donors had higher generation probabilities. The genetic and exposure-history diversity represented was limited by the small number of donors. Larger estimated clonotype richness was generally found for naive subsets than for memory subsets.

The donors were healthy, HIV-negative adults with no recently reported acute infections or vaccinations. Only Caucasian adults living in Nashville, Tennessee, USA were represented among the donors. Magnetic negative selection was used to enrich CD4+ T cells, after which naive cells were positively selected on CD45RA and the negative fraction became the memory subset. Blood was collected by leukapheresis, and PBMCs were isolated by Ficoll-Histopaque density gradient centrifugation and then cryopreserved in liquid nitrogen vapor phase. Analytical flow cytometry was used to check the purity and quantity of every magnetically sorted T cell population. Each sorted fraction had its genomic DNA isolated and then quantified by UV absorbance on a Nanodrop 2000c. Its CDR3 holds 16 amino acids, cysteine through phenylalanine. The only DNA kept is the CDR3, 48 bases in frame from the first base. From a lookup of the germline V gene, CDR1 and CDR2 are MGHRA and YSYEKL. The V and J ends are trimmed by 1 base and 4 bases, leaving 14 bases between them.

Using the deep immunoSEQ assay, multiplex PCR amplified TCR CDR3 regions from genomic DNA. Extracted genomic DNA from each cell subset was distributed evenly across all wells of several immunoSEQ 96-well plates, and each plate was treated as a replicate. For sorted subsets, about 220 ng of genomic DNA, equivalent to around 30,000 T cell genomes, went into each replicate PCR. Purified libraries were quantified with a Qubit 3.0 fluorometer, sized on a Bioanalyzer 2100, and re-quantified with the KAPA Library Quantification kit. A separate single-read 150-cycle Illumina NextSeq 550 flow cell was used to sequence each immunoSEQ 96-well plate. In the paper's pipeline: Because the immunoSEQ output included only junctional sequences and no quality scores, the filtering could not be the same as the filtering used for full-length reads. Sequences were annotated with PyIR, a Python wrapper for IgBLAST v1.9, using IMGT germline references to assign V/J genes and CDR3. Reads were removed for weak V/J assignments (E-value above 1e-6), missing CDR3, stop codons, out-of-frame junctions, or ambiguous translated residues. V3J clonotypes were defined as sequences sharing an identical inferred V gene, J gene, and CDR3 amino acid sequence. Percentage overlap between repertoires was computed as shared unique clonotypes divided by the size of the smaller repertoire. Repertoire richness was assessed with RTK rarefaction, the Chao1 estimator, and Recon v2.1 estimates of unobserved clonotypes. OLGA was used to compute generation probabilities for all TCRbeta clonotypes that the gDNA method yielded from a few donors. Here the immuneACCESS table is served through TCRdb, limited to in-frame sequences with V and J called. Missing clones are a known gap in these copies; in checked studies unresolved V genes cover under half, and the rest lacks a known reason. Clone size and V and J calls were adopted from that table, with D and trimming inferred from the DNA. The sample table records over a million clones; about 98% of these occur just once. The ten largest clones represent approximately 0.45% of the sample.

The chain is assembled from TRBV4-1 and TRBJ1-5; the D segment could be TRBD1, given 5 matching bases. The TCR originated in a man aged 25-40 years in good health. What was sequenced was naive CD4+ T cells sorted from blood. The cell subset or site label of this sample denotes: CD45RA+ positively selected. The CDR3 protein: CASSQGLGHPNQPQHF. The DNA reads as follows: TGCGCCAGCAGCCAAGGACTCGGACACCCAAATCAGCCCCAGCATTTT.